Presented here are 14 T cell receptor beta chains from one specimen sequenced in a study of shared clonotypes between healthy human individuals. Clones were sequenced by immunoSEQ multiplex PCR, and TCRdb holds only the in-frame ones, with some missing. Here the sample spans approximately 980,000 clones, roughly 72% being singletons. The sequenced sample was memory CD4+ T cells sorted from blood. Subset of the sample: CD45RA-negative fraction. Source of these receptors: a man aged 18-30 years in good health.

V usage is TRBV7-2 and J usage is TRBJ2-5, with D unresolved. The ends were cut back, 8 bases at V and 2 bases at J, with 18 bases in the middle. CDR3 size: 15 residues. Germline assignment: CDR1 SGHTA and CDR2 FQGNSA. CDR3 protein: CASSLDFGSQETQYF. The CDR3 bases are TGTGCCAGCTCCCTAGATTTTGGTAGTCAAGAGACCCAGTACTTC.

The gene calls are TRBV19 and TRBJ2-3; D gene ambiguous. Germline-derived CDR1 and CDR2 are LNHDA and SQIVND (reference sequence). The CDR3 has 15 residues. Deletions cut 5 bases from V and 1 base from J, with 13 bases between. The CDR3 spells CASSPGGWGTDTQYF. In DNA, the CDR3 is TGTGCCAGTAGTCCGGGCGGCTGGGGCACAGATACGCAGTATTTT. Supplemented by reference TRBV19 and TRBJ2-3, the full variable domain reads DGGITQSPKYLFRKEGQNVTLSCEQNLNHDAMYWYRQDPGQGLRLIYYSQIVNDFQKGDIAEGYSVSREKKESFPLTVTSAQKNPTAFYLCASSPGGWGTDTQYFGPGTRLTVL.

The chain employs TRBV9 and TRBJ2-1; TRBD2 aligns across 9 bases. The CDR3 runs 15 residues. Germline V CDR1 and CDR2: SGDLS, YYNGEE. With 0 bases clipped from V and 7 bases from J, the junction kept 5 bases outside the gene matches. CDR3 protein: CASSVGPSGTNEQFF. CDR3 bases: TGTGCCAGCAGCGTAGGGCCTAGCGGGACAAATGAGCAGTTCTTC.

The chain employs TRBV7-8 and TRBJ1-5, with no clear D. Looked up from germline, CDR1 is SGHVS and CDR2 is FQNEAQ. The V gene lost 2 bases and the J gene lost 5 bases, with 7 bases spanning the gap. The CDR3 has 13 residues. The CDR3 sequence is CASSLWLDQPQHF. The DNA for the CDR3 is TGTGCCAGCAGCTTATGGCTGGATCAGCCCCAGCATTTT.

The chain is built from TRBV10-3 and TRBJ1-5; possibly TRBD1 for D (5 bases). The V end was cut by 8 bases, the J end by 10 bases, with 18 bases between. The CDR3 is made up of 13 amino acids. CDR1 is ENHRY, CDR2 SYGVKD, per germline. CDR3 nucleotide sequence: TGTGCCATCCACGGGGACTTTAGGGAACCCCAGCATTTT. It codes for CAIHGDFREPQHF.

This chain connects TRBV29-1 to TRBJ1-2, with D uncertain. The CDR3 is 14 residues long. From germline, CDR1 is SQVTM and CDR2 ANQGSEA. CDR3 amino acids: CSATQTSANYGYTF. Written as DNA, the CDR3 is TGCTCAGCCACACAAACCAGTGCTAACTATGGCTACACCTTC.

V gene TRBV5-6 combines with J gene TRBJ2-3; 7 bases match TRBD1. Germline V gene lookup returns CDR1 SGHDT and CDR2 YYEEEE. The CDR3 spans 15 residues. V was pared by 4 bases and J by 5 bases, with 10 bases of the junction left unmatched. CDR3 DNA sequence: TGTGCCAGCAGCCCCCTTGGACAGGTCGGAGATACGCAGTATTTT. Amino acid sequence: CASSPLGQVGDTQYF.

The chain combines TRBV21-1 with TRBJ2-1; TRBD2, the table's D call, was not compared with the DNA. TRBV21-1 constitutes a pseudogene. The CDR3 covers 15 residues. DNA for the CDR3: TGTGCCAGCCTCCTAGCTCATTGCTCCTACAATGAGCAGTTCTTC. It encodes CASLLAHCSYNEQFF.

The chain recombines TRBV9 with TRBJ2-3; tentatively, D is TRBD1 (6 bases). The germline V and J ends were trimmed by 0 bases and 0 bases, with 20 bases remaining between them. The germline V gene has CDR1 SGDLS and CDR2 YYNGEE. The CDR3 has 19 residues. For the CDR3, the DNA is TGTGCCAGCAGCGTAGTCCCGGGCGACAGGTCCCTTAGCACAGATACGCAGTATTTT. Amino acids: CASSVVPGDRSLSTDTQYF.

This clone was recorded many times. J is TRBJ2-3 and V is TRBV4-2; TRBD2 matches at 10 bases. The CDR3 has 17 residues. The J segment lost 0 bases and the V segment lost 2 bases, leaving 5 bases of the junction unmatched. Germline V CDR1 and CDR2: LGHNA, YNFKEQ. CDR3 DNA sequence: TGTGCCAGCAGCCAATCATCTAGCGGGGGAAGCACAGATACGCAGTATTTT. This encodes CASSQSSSGGSTDTQYF.

V is TRBV6-5 and J is TRBJ2-3; either TRBD1 or TRBD2 may supply D (5 bases each). The CDR3 has 15 residues. Germline V gene sequence: CDR1 MNHEY, CDR2 SVGAGI. Trimming stripped 2 bases from V and 0 bases from J, with 9 bases between. The chain's CDR3 is CASSYGGASTDTQYF. CDR3 in DNA: TGTGCCAGCAGTTACGGGGGAGCCAGCACAGATACGCAGTATTTT.

This clone was seen a handful of times. This chain joins TRBV9 and TRBJ2-2, with 10 bases fitting TRBD2. The CDR3 consists of 15 residues. Per the germline V gene, CDR1 is SGDLS and CDR2 is YYNGEE. Trimming removed 3 bases from V and 5 bases from J; junction bases left unmatched: 4. The CDR3 coding sequence is TGTGCCAGCAGCGCGGGACTAGCGCTGACCGGGGAGCTGTTTTTT. It yields the protein CASSAGLALTGELFF.

Ten or more counts support this clone. J is TRBJ2-1 and V is TRBV15; D is perhaps TRBD2 (6 bases). V gave up 1 base and J gave up 5 bases, with 15 bases separating them. CDR3 size: 16 residues. The V gene's germline CDR1 is LNHNV and CDR2 YYDKDF (reference sequence). The CDR3 DNA follows: TGTGCCACCAGCAGAGGCCCCGGGAGAGGAAACAATGAGCAGTTCTTC. Translated, it gives CATSRGPGRGNNEQFF.

The chain is built from TRBV18 and TRBJ2-7; 9 positions agree with TRBD1. The germline V gene encodes CDR1 KGHSH and CDR2 LQKENI. J gave up 6 bases and V 2 bases, and 8 bases lay outside the gene matches. This CDR3 contains 15 residues. CDR3 loop: CASSPTQGTGTEQYF. The DNA for the CDR3 is TGTGCCAGCTCACCAACACAGGGGACAGGGACCGAGCAGTACTTC. Using reference TRBV18 and TRBJ2-7 for the parts outside the CDR3, the full variable domain is NAGVMQNPRHLVRRRGQEARLRCSPMKGHSHVYWYRQLPEEGLKFMVYLQKENIIDESGMPKERFSAEFPKEGPSILRIQQVVRGDSAAYFCASSPTQGTGTEQYFGPGTRLTVT.